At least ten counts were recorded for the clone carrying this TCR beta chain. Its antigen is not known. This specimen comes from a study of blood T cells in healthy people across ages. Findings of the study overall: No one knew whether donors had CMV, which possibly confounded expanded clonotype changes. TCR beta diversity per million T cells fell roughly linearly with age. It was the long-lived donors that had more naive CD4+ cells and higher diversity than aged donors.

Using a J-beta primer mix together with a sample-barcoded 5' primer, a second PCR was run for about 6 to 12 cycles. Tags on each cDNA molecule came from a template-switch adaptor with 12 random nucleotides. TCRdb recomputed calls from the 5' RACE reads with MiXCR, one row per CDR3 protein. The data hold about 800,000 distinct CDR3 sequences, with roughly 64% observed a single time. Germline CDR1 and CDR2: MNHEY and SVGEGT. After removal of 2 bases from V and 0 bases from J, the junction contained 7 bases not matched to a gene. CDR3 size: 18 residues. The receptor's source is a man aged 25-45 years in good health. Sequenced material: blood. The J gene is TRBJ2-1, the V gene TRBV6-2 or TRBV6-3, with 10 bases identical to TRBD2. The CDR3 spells CASSYLTSGRSSYNEQFF. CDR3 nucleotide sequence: TGTGCCAGCAGTTACCTGACTAGCGGGCGGAGCTCCTACAATGAGCAGTTCTTC.